This record covers a single T cell receptor beta chain. The entry originates in a study of blood T cell repertoires in COVID-19. At the level of the study: Sample material is recorded as cDNA or gDNA derived from T cells, B-cell-depleted T cells, or PBMCs.

Per the authors' pipeline: It was from reference gene primer amplification that nucleated cell counts were estimated. Profiled with immunoSEQ multiplex PCR; TCRdb holds only in-frame clones, not every one. V and J calls and clone size follow that table, whereas D and trimming were derived from the DNA. The sample consists of 75,000 to 100,000 clones, roughly 85% of them appearing once. This CDR3 comprises 12 residues. Trimming cost V 5 bases and J 3 bases, with 8 bases left between them. Germline V gene data show CDR1 as MNHEY and CDR2 as SMNVEV (reference sequence). Specimen: peripheral blood. This rearrangement joins TRBV27 to TRBJ2-7; D gene unclear. The clonotype was recovered from a human donor in a cohort sampled during active COVID-19. The CDR3 sequence: CASSTANYEQYF. CDR3 DNA: TGTGCCAGCAGTACAGCTAACTACGAGCAGTACTTC.